The entry below describes one T cell receptor (beta chain). Which antigen it targets is not known. There are no base qualities to consult, and no much larger clone falls within one base. This specimen belongs to a study of blood T cell repertoires in COVID-19 (TCRdb year 2020). At the level of the whole study: The collaborator samples originated in the United States, Italy and Spain and spanned the acute and convalescent phases of COVID-19. The prospective study material was composed of cDNA or gDNA derived from T cells, B-cell-depleted T cells, or PBMCs. The dataset comprised deeply sampled blood TCRbeta repertoires from subjects exposed to, actively infected with, or recovered from COVID-19. The repertoires were released in a freely available public database meant as a resource for research on the immune response to SARS-CoV-2. Samples were obtained from the ongoing ImmuneRACE study (first 160 participants) and from approximately 1,200 subjects provided by 6 global collaborators. The sample metadata nearly always contained a de-identified subject ID, COVID-19 status, age in years and sex. Where available, HLA class I and class II types were obtained from metadata supplied by the sample provider rather than from assay-based typing.

TCRbeta CDR3 regions were amplified from genomic DNA by means of the immunoSEQ Assay, a bias-controlled multiplex PCR. As for the authors' bioinformatics: The number of nucleated cells in each sample was estimated from the amplification of reference gene primers within the assay. To quantify the absolute abundance of each unique TCRbeta CDR3 rearrangement, sequence reads were collapsed and filtered. For each sample, productive Simpson clonality was calculated as the square root of Simpson's diversity index across productive rearrangements. This immuneACCESS table, as held by TCRdb, lists in-frame sequences with V and J called but not all clones. Of the missing ones, under half trace to an unresolved V gene in checked studies; the others have no known cause. V and J calls and clone size are given by that table; D and trimming were obtained from the DNA. The sample profile shows 150,000 to 200,000 clones; approximately 85% of them were found once. The ten largest clones take up 11% of the sample.

Based on the germline V gene, the CDR1 and CDR2 sequences are SGHTA and FQGTGA. V is pared back by 2 bases and J by 2 bases, with 6 bases lying between the germline termini. From its cysteine to its phenylalanine, the CDR3 spans 13 amino acids. Solely the CDR3 DNA is kept, with 39 bases framed from the first base. Whole blood was collected in K2EDTA tubes by collaborating institutions according to the institutions' own protocols. For TCRbeta analysis, collaborators shipped samples in one of three forms: frozen whole blood, isolated PBMCs, or DNA extracted from either of those sample types. The investigation overall reported the following: Clinical and demographic metadata were provided uncurated, with the amount varying by source and participant.

In this chain, TRBV7-3 is recombined with TRBJ1-2; the D gene lacks a confident call. The sample comprised peripheral blood. The clonotype originates from a man aged 55 to 70 with active or convalescent COVID-19. The CDR3 corresponds to CASSLGQNYGYTF. The DNA is as follows: TGTGCCAGCAGCTTAGGCCAGAACTATGGCTACACCTTC.